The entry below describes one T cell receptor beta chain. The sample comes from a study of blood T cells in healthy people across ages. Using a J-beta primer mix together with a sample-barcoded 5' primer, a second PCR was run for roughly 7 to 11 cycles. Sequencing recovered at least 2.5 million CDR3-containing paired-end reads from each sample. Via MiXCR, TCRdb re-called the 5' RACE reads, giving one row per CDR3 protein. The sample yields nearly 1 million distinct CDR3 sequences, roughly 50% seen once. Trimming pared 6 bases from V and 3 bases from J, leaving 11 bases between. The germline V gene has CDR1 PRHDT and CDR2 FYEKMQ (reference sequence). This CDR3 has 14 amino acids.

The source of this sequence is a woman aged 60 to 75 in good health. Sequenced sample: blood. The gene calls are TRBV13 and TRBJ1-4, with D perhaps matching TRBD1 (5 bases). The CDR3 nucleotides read TGTGCCAGCAGAATCCAGGGAGCTAATGAAAAACTGTTTTTT. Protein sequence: CASRIQGANEKLFF.